This entry describes one TCR beta chain. These data are taken from a study of T cells in tuberculosis. V lost 0 bases, J lost 4 bases, and 10 bases lay in between. Per germline, CDR1 SGHTA and CDR2 FQGNSA. This CDR3 spans 15 amino acids. Some clones are missing from TCRdb's copy, which holds only in-frame ones; the method was immunoSEQ multiplex PCR. This table has roughly 35,000 clones, over 90% appearing once. The V gene is TRBV7-2, the J gene TRBJ1-3, with D perhaps matching TRBD1 (5 bases). Sequencing was carried out using PBMCs. The receptor's source is a donor aged 10 to 29 with latent tuberculosis or without tuberculosis infection. In DNA, the CDR3 is TGTGCCAGCAGCTTAGCCCCGGGGGTCGGAAACACCATATATTTT. Translating it yields CASSLAPGVGNTIYF.